The text below deals with one T cell receptor beta chain. The antigen is undetermined. This sample is part of a study of cytomegalovirus exposure and HLA in healthy donors. Broader study findings: In a later analysis, at a false discovery rate of 0.05, roughly 17,000 TCR beta sequences matched HLA alleles.

It was with 60 Vbeta and 13 Jbeta primers that the PCR ran. Clones were read by immunoSEQ multiplex PCR, and TCRdb kept only the in-frame ones, dropping some. The sample has 100,000 or so clones, 65% to 80% seen once. Sequences were obtained from PBMCs. This sequence was found in a man aged 50 or older in good health and CMV-seronegative.

The CDR3: CASSSRDRVQFF. In DNA form, the CDR3 reads TGTGCCAGCTCAAGCCGGGACAGGGTTCAGTTCTTC. This rearrangement joins TRBV18 to TRBJ2-1, with 9 bases identical to TRBD1. Trimming removed 5 bases from V and 13 bases from J; junction bases left unmatched: 6. CDR1 is KGHSH and CDR2 is LQKENI in the germline V gene. There are 12 residues in the CDR3.